This T cell receptor beta chain is from a study of blood T cells in healthy people across ages. V lost 1 base to trimming and J lost 2 bases, with 9 bases between them. The germline V gene has CDR1 DFQATT and CDR2 SNEGSKA (reference sequence). The CDR3 is made up of 13 amino acids. A second PCR, run for about 6 to 11 cycles, used a sample-barcoded 5' primer plus a J-beta primer mix. One entry per CDR3 protein results from TCRdb running MiXCR on the 5' RACE reads. The sample consists of hundreds of thousands of distinct CDR3 sequences, roughly 64% of them appearing once. Each individual donor underwent a draw of 8 to 10 milliliters of peripheral blood. Overall study findings and caveats: Greater diversity and more naive CD4+ cells were seen in long-lived donors than in aged donors. A roughly linear age-dependent decrease characterized TCR beta diversity per million T cells.

Concerning this clonotype: Its cognate antigen is unknown.

The sequencing sample was made of blood. This chain joins TRBV20-1 and TRBJ2-7, with D perhaps TRBD2 (6 bases). The source of this sequence is a man aged 25-45 years in good health. CDR3 sequence: CSARVEGPYEQYF. DNA of the CDR3: TGCAGTGCTAGAGTGGAGGGACCCTACGAGCAGTACTTC.